These 29 T cell receptor beta chains were all obtained from the same sample, sequenced in a study of cytomegalovirus exposure and HLA in healthy donors (TCRdb year 2017). The library was prepared using the immunoSEQ multiplex PCR assay. A mixture of 60 forward primers for TCR Vbeta segments and 13 reverse primers for TCR Jbeta segments was used in the multiplex PCR. TCRdb re-hosts the immuneACCESS table, in-frame sequences only. Its copies lack some clones; in the studies checked, an unresolved V gene accounts for under half of them, and the cause for the rest is not known. A total of 33,000 or so clones appear in this sample, roughly 90% of them only once. The ten largest clones capture 2% to 3% of the sample. The source material was PBMCs. Receptors originate from a young woman in good health and CMV-seronegative.

V is TRBV18 and J is TRBJ2-5; 8 bases agree with TRBD2. Per the germline V gene, CDR1 is KGHSH and CDR2 is LQKENI. This CDR3 region has 16 residues. The V and J ends lost 6 bases and 11 bases, in that order; junction bases with no gene match: 20. CDR3 DNA sequence: TGTGCCAGCTCCGCGTGGGTAGCGGGGCTCTGGGTAGAGCAGTACTTC. Residues: CASSAWVAGLWVEQYF.

V is TRBV30 and J is TRBJ2-3; TRBD2 matches at 9 bases. CDR1 is GTSNPN, CDR2 SVGIG, per germline (reference sequence). CDR3 length: 12 amino acids. CDR3 bases: TGTGCGGTAGCGGGAGAGGGAGATACGCAGTATTTT. Residues: CAVAGEGDTQYF.

The chain uses TRBV9 and TRBJ1-2; TRBD1 aligns across 8 bases. CDR1 is SGDLS, CDR2 YYNGEE, per germline. The junction had 10 bases not matched to a gene; V was cut back by 4 bases and J by 5 bases. The CDR3 is made up of 15 amino acids. The DNA of the CDR3 is TGTGCCAGCAGCACCGGACAGGGCCTAGGGTATGGCTACACCTTC. This translates into CASSTGQGLGYGYTF.

This chain connects TRBV6-4 to TRBJ1-1; D may be TRBD1 (6 bases). The CDR3 extends over 17 amino acids. Deletions cut 6 bases from V and 0 bases from J, with 20 bases between. Per the germline V gene, CDR1 is MRHNA and CDR2 is SNTAGT. The CDR3 spells CASRNRDITCMNTEAFF. CDR3 DNA sequence: TGTGCCAGCAGAAACCGGGACATCACTTGTATGAACACTGAAGCTTTCTTT.

The V gene is TRBV18, the J gene TRBJ1-2; 7 nucleotides align to TRBD1. Germline CDR1 is KGHSH and CDR2 is LQKENI. The CDR3 consists of 16 residues. V lost 5 bases and J lost 5; bases outside the gene matches: 14. Here the CDR3 reads CASSTVRTGLGYGYTF. The CDR3 DNA follows: TGTGCCAGCTCAACGGTGAGGACAGGCTTAGGGTATGGCTACACCTTC.

This chain links TRBV9 with TRBJ2-2; D is perhaps TRBD1 (5 bases). The CDR3 is 13 residues long. From germline, CDR1 is SGDLS and CDR2 YYNGEE. Trimming shortened V by 0 bases and J by 5 bases, and 5 bases separated the two germline ends. DNA of the CDR3: TGTGCCAGCAGCGTAGGACAGACCGGGGAGCTGTTTTTT. This encodes CASSVGQTGELFF.

Note on this clone: Additional DNA sequences in this sample encode the identical CDR3. The CDR3, as DNA: TGTGCCAGCAGAGGGGGCTCCTACGAGCAGTACTTC. Translation: CASRGGSYEQYF. The J gene is TRBJ2-7, the V gene TRBV27; tentative D call: TRBD1 (6 bases). Trimming took off 6 bases at V and 0 bases at J, with 6 bases between the two ends. This CDR3 has 12 residues. Germline V gene sequence: CDR1 MNHEY, CDR2 SMNVEV (reference sequence).

The V call is TRBV10-2, the J call TRBJ2-1, with 12 bases matching TRBD2. CDR1 is WSHSY, CDR2 SAAADI, per germline. With V trimmed by 4 bases and J by 1 base, 8 bases remained unmatched. This CDR3 has 18 residues. The CDR3 region has the DNA TGCGCCAGCAGTGCGGTGGGACTAGCGGGCGGATCCTACAATGAGCAGTTCTTC. It encodes CASSAVGLAGGSYNEQFF.

The chain uses TRBV5-6 and TRBJ1-5; TRBD1 matches at 9 bases. Germline V lookup: CDR1 SGHDT, CDR2 YYEEEE. The CDR3 spans 14 residues. Trimming took 6 bases from V and 4 from J; bases not matched to a gene: 5. The CDR3, as DNA: TGTGCCAGCAACAGGGGGCTGGCAAATCAGCCCCAGCATTTT. This sequence encodes CASNRGLANQPQHF.

The chain is built from TRBV7-3 and TRBJ2-7; 7 nucleotides align to TRBD1. The CDR3 has 15 amino acids. V shed 5 bases, J shed 1 base, and the junction held 8 bases outside the gene matches. Germline loops: CDR1 SGHTA, CDR2 FQGTGA. The CDR3 sequence: CASSLTGTVSYEQYF. CDR3 sequence (DNA): TGTGCCAGCAGCCTGACCGGGACAGTATCCTACGAGCAGTACTTC.

The rearrangement uses TRBV27 and TRBJ1-6; D is perhaps TRBD1 (6 bases). The CDR3 covers 18 residues. V was cut by 4 bases and J by 0 bases, with 16 bases left in between. The germline gives CDR1 MNHEY, CDR2 SMNVEV (reference sequence). CDR3 sequence: CASSSTGPRSSYNSPLHF. CDR3 sequence (DNA): TGTGCCAGCAGTTCGACAGGCCCAAGAAGCTCCTATAATTCACCCCTCCACTTT.

This chain joins TRBV18 and TRBJ2-2; D unclear. The V gene lost 2 bases and the J gene lost 1 base, with 11 bases spanning the gap. The CDR3 totals 16 residues. Germline V CDR1 and CDR2: KGHSH, LQKENI. The CDR3 reads CASSPEAGENTGELFF. The CDR3 region has the DNA TGTGCCAGCTCACCAGAGGCCGGAGAGAACACCGGGGAGCTGTTTTTT.

This clone occurred a few times. One junction end disagrees with the germline gene, perhaps due to a read error. This chain joins TRBV7-9 and TRBJ1-2; 7 nucleotides line up with TRBD1. CDR3 length: 14 residues. The germline CDR1 and CDR2 sequences are SEHNR and FQNEAQ (reference sequence). CDR3 protein: CSSSLGQALYGYTF. The CDR3 nucleotides read TGTTCCAGCAGCTTAGGACAGGCCCTCTATGGCTACACCTTC.

The chain is built from TRBV15 and TRBJ2-1; 7 nucleotides match TRBD2. Germline V gene data show CDR1 as LNHNV and CDR2 as YYDKDF (reference sequence). The trim removed 3 bases at V and 0 bases at J, leaving 5 bases unmatched. This CDR3 is 16 amino acids long. The CDR3 loop is CATSRERGSSYNEQFF. CDR3 coding DNA: TGTGCCACCAGCAGGGAGCGGGGAAGCTCCTACAATGAGCAGTTCTTC.

This chain connects TRBV5-6 to TRBJ2-7; D is perhaps TRBD2 (5 bases). Germline lookup yields CDR1 SGHDT and CDR2 YYEEEE. The CDR3 has 14 residues. V shed 7 bases and J shed 4 bases, with 18 bases lying between them. The CDR3 spells CASRRGKTFYEQYF. CDR3 DNA: TGTGCCAGCCGCCGAGGGAAAACGTTTTACGAGCAGTACTTC.

The chain joins TRBV5-6 to TRBJ2-2; tentatively, D is TRBD2 (6 bases). Germline CDR1 is SGHDT and CDR2 is YYEEEE. Trimming took 2 bases from V and 5 from J, leaving 10 bases between them. The CDR3 spans 14 residues. The CDR3 DNA sequence: TGTGCCAGCAGCTTAAGTGCGGGGACCGGGGAGCTGTTTTTT. Amino acid sequence: CASSLSAGTGELFF. Using reference TRBV5-6 and TRBJ2-2 for the parts outside the CDR3, the full variable domain is DAGVTQSPTHLIKTRGQQVTLRCSPKSGHDTVSWYQQALGQGPQFIFQYYEEEERQRGNFPDRFSGHQFPNYSSELNVNALLLGDSALYLCASSLSAGTGELFFGEGSRLTVL.

The CDR3 region has the DNA TGTGCCATCAGTGACCCGGGACTAATAAACACCGGGGAGCTGTTTTTT. As protein: CAISDPGLINTGELFF. The chain combines TRBV10-3 with TRBJ2-2, with 7 bases lining up with TRBD2. Germline CDR1 ENHRY, CDR2 SYGVKD. There are 16 residues in the CDR3. V lost 3 bases to trimming and J lost 2 bases; unmatched junction nucleotides: 6.

The table lists this clone with a count of one. This chain connects TRBV6-1 to TRBJ2-7, with no clear D. Looked up from germline, CDR1 is MNHNS and CDR2 is SASEGT. The germline V and J ends were trimmed by 0 bases and 4 bases, with 13 bases remaining between them. The CDR3 sequence is 15 residues long. The CDR3 sequence: CASSEAMSPGYEQYF. The CDR3 DNA follows: TGTGCCAGCAGTGAAGCGATGTCTCCAGGATACGAGCAGTACTTC.

The J gene is TRBJ2-2, the V gene TRBV18, with unresolved D. V gave up 3 bases and J gave up 2 bases, with 13 bases separating them. The CDR3 has 16 amino acids. Germline V gives CDR1 KGHSH, CDR2 LQKENI. The CDR3 coding sequence is TGTGCCAGCTCACCCTCCACATACATTAACACCGGGGAGCTGTTTTTT. It is translated as CASSPSTYINTGELFF.

This chain links TRBV19 with TRBJ2-5; weak D call: TRBD1 (6 bases). CDR3 size: 16 residues. Trimming stripped 3 bases from V and 0 bases from J, with 14 bases between. Germline lookup yields CDR1 LNHDA and CDR2 SQIVND (reference sequence). DNA of the CDR3: TGTGCCAGTAGTATCTCCGGGACACCGTACCAAGAGACCCAGTACTTC. Translation: CASSISGTPYQETQYF.

V and J are TRBV28 and TRBJ1-1, with 8 bases matching TRBD1. CDR1 is MDHEN, CDR2 SYDVKM, per germline. The V and J ends lost 3 bases and 11 bases, in that order; junction bases with no gene match: 8. This CDR3 has 13 residues. The CDR3 loop reads CASSLGQGAWAFF. CDR3 sequence (DNA): TGTGCCAGCAGTTTGGGGCAGGGGGCTTGGGCTTTCTTT.

The rearrangement links TRBV11-3 to TRBJ2-1; TRBD2 matches 10 bases. The V gene end was trimmed by 5 bases and the J gene end by 4 bases; junction bases not matched to a gene: 5. The CDR3 spans 15 residues. Germline V CDR1 and CDR2: SGHNT, YENEEA. The CDR3 loop reads CASSKLAGRYNEQFF. As DNA, the CDR3 is TGTGCCAGCAGCAAACTAGCGGGACGGTACAATGAGCAGTTCTTC.

The V gene is TRBV7-2, the J gene TRBJ2-7; D not certain. The CDR3 is made up of 12 amino acids. Germline V gives CDR1 SGHTA, CDR2 FQGNSA. V was shortened by 0 bases and J by 7 bases, with 7 bases between the two germline ends. The CDR3 reads CASSLAAFEQYF. The DNA of the CDR3 is TGTGCCAGCAGCTTAGCTGCGTTTGAGCAGTACTTC.

This chain links TRBV28 with TRBJ2-7; 9 nucleotides agree with TRBD1. This CDR3 is built from 14 residues. J lost 6 bases, V lost 6 bases, and 9 bases had no gene match. CDR1 and CDR2 (germline): MDHEN, SYDVKM. This chain's CDR3 is CASRTRQGGLEQYF. The CDR3 nucleotides read TGTGCCAGCAGGACAAGACAGGGGGGGCTCGAGCAGTACTTC.

This clone came up once. This chain joins TRBV30 and TRBJ2-1; 8 bases align to TRBD1. The trim removed 0 bases at V and 3 bases at J, leaving 1 base unmatched. CDR1 is GTSNPN and CDR2 is SVGIG in the germline V gene (reference sequence). This CDR3 spans 14 amino acids. DNA for the CDR3: TGTGCCTGGAGTGTACAGGGGGACTACAATGAGCAGTTCTTC. This gives the protein CAWSVQGDYNEQFF.

In its sample, this clone was seen a few times. The genes are TRBV14 and TRBJ2-5; 14 positions match TRBD2. Germline CDR1 reads SGHDN; CDR2 reads FVKESK. With 2 bases clipped from V and 3 bases from J, the junction kept 11 bases outside the gene matches. This CDR3 spans 19 amino acids. CDR3 coding DNA: TGTGCCAGCAGCCAATCCGGATGGAAGGGACTAGCGGGAGAAGAGACCCAGTACTTC. Residues: CASSQSGWKGLAGEETQYF.

The rearrangement links TRBV7-2 to TRBJ2-6; TRBD2 is a possible D gene (6 bases). Trimming removed 5 bases at V and 7 bases at J, with 27 bases between. CDR3 length: 19 amino acids. Germline V gives CDR1 SGHTA, CDR2 FQGNSA. CDR3 sequence reads: CASSARAQEPRERANVLTF. CDR3 sequence (DNA): TGTGCCAGCAGCGCCCGCGCCCAAGAACCCCGGGAGCGTGCCAACGTCCTGACTTTC.

V is TRBV6-6 and J is TRBJ2-1; perhaps TRBD1 as D (6 bases). In germline, CDR1 is MNHNY, CDR2 SVGAGI (reference sequence). V lost 5 bases and J 3 bases, leaving 17 bases between the germline ends. The CDR3 contains 16 residues. The CDR3 loop is CASSGKTGQNYNEQFF. DNA of the CDR3: TGTGCCAGCAGTGGTAAGACGGGACAAAACTACAATGAGCAGTTCTTC.

A single count supports this clone. V is TRBV5-6 and J is TRBJ1-1, with D uncertain. The germline CDR1 and CDR2 sequences are SGHDT and YYEEEE. This CDR3 has 12 amino acids. Trimming took 4 bases from V and 9 from J, leaving 13 bases between them. CDR3 sequence: CASSLERHQAFF. For the CDR3, the DNA is TGTGCCAGCAGCCTGGAGAGACACCAAGCTTTCTTT.